Below are 5 T cell receptor beta chains sequenced from a single sample in a study of blood T cell repertoires in COVID-19. TCRdb keeps only in-frame clones here, not all; method: immunoSEQ multiplex PCR. In the table there are just over 300,000 clones, around 90% of which are singletons. The specimen was peripheral blood. The receptor set was obtained from a man between 18 and 29 years old with active or convalescent COVID-19.

The rearrangement joins TRBV5-1 to TRBJ1-2; no firm D call. This CDR3 spans 13 amino acids. V gave up 0 bases and J gave up 5 bases, with 8 bases separating them. Germline assignment: CDR1 SGHRS and CDR2 YFSETQ. Here the CDR3 DNA reads TGCGCCAGCAGCTTGGGGACGGGGTATGGCTACACCTTC. This codes for CASSLGTGYGYTF.

The rearrangement joins TRBV9 to TRBJ1-1; D call uncertain. Germline V gene lookup returns CDR1 SGDLS and CDR2 YYNGEE. V lost 7 bases to trimming and J lost 11 bases, with 15 bases between them. CDR3 size: 11 residues. The CDR3 is CASSSDGRAFF. CDR3 sequence (DNA): TGTGCCAGCTCCTCAGACGGGAGGGCTTTCTTT.

V gene TRBV3-1 (or the pseudogene TRBV3-2) combines with J gene TRBJ2-3, with TRBD1 matching over 7 bases. This CDR3 region has 20 residues. Germline-derived CDR1 and CDR2 are LGHDT and YNNKEL (reference sequence). Unmatched junction bases numbered 17, after V lost 1 base and J lost 1 base. CDR3 region: CASSQGSRGRGFYRTDTQYF. CDR3 coding DNA: TGTGCCAGCAGCCAAGGAAGTAGGGGGCGCGGGTTTTACCGCACAGATACGCAGTATTTT.

The chain links TRBV5-1 to TRBJ2-1, with D perhaps TRBD2 (6 bases). V was cut by 2 bases and J by 0 bases, with 12 bases left in between. This CDR3 region has 16 residues. Germline CDR1 reads SGHRS; CDR2 reads YFSETQ. The DNA for the CDR3 is TGCGCCAGCAGCTTCGGGCGGGGCGACTCCTACAATGAGCAGTTCTTC. This codes for CASSFGRGDSYNEQFF.

The chain employs TRBV29-1 and TRBJ1-2; 9 bases match TRBD1. The length of the CDR3 is 15 residues. Trimming cost V 6 bases and J 2 bases; bases outside gene matches: 10. Per germline, CDR1 SQVTM and CDR2 ANQGSEA. CDR3 loop: CSVLVPGQGNYGYTF. DNA of the CDR3: TGCAGCGTCTTAGTCCCGGGACAGGGAAACTATGGCTACACCTTC.